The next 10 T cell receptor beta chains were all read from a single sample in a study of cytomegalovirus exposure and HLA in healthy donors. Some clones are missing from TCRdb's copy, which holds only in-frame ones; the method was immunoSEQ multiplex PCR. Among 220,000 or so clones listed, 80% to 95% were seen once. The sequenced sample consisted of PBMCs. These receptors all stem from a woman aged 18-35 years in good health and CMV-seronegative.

The CDR3 nucleotides are TGCGCCAGCAGCACAGGGGACTACTATGGCTACACCTTC. Translated: CASSTGDYYGYTF. The J gene is TRBJ1-2, the V gene TRBV5-1; 7 bases match TRBD1. The CDR3 spans 13 residues. Germline values: CDR1 SGHRS, CDR2 YFSETQ. J lost 3 bases, V lost 4 bases, and 3 bases had no gene match.

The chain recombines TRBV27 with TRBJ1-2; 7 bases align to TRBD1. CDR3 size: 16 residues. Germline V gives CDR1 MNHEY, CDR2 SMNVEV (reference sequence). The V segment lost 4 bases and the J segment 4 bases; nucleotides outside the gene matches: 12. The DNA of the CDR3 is TGTGCCAGCAGTTCCCCCAGGGGGAAGGGACTCTATGGCTACACCTTC. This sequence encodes CASSSPRGKGLYGYTF.

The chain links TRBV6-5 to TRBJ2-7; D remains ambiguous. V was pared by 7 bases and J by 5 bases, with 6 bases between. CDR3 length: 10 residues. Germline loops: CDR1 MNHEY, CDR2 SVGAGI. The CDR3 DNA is TGTGCCAGCAACAGCAACGAGCAGTACTTC. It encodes CASNSNEQYF.

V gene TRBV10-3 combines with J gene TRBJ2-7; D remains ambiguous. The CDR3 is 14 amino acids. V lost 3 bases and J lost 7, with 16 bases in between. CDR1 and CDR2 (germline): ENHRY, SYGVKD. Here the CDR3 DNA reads TGTGCCATCAGTGACCCTTTGTGGGCGTTAGAGCAGTACTTC. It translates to CAISDPLWALEQYF.

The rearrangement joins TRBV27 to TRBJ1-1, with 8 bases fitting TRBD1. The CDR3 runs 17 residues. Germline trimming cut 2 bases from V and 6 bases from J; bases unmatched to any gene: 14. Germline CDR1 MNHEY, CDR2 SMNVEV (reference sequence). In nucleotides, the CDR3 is TGTGCCAGCAGTTTAAGGAATCCGAGACAGGGGTCCTCTGAAGCTTTCTTT. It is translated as CASSLRNPRQGSSEAFF.

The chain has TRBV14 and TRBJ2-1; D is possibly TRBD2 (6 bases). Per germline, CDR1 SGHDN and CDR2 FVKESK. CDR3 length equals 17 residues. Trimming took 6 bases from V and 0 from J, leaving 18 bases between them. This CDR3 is CASSPHGGSSSYNEQFF. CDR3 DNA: TGTGCCAGCAGTCCCCACGGGGGTTCGAGCTCCTACAATGAGCAGTTCTTC.

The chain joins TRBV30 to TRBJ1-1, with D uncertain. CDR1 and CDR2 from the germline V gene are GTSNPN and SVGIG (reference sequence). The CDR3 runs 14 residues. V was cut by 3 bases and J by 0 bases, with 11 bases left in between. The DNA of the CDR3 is TGTGCCTGGAGGGATATCGAGGTGAACACTGAAGCTTTCTTT. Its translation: CAWRDIEVNTEAFF.

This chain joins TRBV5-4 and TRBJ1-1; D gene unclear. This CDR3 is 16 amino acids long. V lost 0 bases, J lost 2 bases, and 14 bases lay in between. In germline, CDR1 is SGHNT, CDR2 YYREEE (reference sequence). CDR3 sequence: CASSLGATRANTEAFF. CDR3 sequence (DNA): TGTGCCAGCAGCTTGGGGGCGACGAGGGCAAACACTGAAGCTTTCTTT.

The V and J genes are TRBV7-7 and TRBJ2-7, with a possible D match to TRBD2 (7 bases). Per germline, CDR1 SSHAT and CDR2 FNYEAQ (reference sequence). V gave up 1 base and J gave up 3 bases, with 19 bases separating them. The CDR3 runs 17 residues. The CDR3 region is CASSLGPAGHQRYEQYF. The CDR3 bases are TGTGCCAGCAGCTTAGGACCAGCGGGACATCAACGCTACGAGCAGTACTTC. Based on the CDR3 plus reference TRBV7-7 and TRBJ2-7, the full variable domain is GAGVSQSPRYKVTKRGQDVTLRCDPISSHATLYWYQQALGQGPEFLTYFNYEAQPDKSGLPSDRFSAERPEGSISTLTIQRTEQRDSAMYRCASSLGPAGHQRYEQYFGPGTRLTVT.

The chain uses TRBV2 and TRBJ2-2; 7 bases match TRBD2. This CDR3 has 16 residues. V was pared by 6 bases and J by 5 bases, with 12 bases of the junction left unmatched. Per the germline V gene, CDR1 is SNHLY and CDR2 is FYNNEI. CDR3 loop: CASRSPGLTSTGELFF. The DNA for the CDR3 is TGTGCCAGCAGATCACCGGGACTAACTTCAACCGGGGAGCTGTTTTTT.